The 21 T cell receptor beta chains below come from one sample, sequenced in a study of blood T cells in healthy people across ages. Combining a sample-barcoded 5' primer with a J-beta primer mix, a second PCR ran for about 6 to 11 cycles. Using its own MiXCR run on the 5' RACE reads, TCRdb lists one record per CDR3 protein. The repertoire holds over 1.5 million distinct CDR3 sequences, with roughly 49% as singletons. Sequences were obtained from blood. These receptors all come from a woman aged 40-49 years in good health.

V is TRBV7-6 and J is TRBJ2-3; 8 bases align to TRBD1. Germline V gene lookup returns CDR1 SGHVS and CDR2 FNYEAQ. After removal of 5 bases from V and 5 bases from J, the junction contained 15 bases not matched to a gene. The CDR3 has 17 amino acids. In nucleotides, the CDR3 is TGTGCCAGCAGCCCTGGCACGGCGGCAGGGGGCAAAGATACGCAGTATTTT. Translated, it gives CASSPGTAAGGKDTQYF.

This clonotype was counted only a few times. The chain carries TRBV4-1 and TRBJ2-1; 8 bases agree with TRBD1. The V segment lost 4 bases and the J segment 2 bases; nucleotides outside the gene matches: 7. Germline CDR1 is MGHRA and CDR2 is YSYEKL. The CDR3 is 16 amino acids. This CDR3 reads CASSLLPGQAYNEQFF. CDR3 in DNA: TGCGCCAGCAGCCTTTTGCCGGGACAGGCCTACAATGAGCAGTTCTTC.

This CDR3 reads CASSIGQGDYGYTF. CDR3 DNA: TGCGCCAGCAGCATTGGACAGGGGGACTATGGCTACACCTTC. The gene calls are TRBV5-1 and TRBJ1-2, with 10 bases aligning to TRBD1. Unmatched junction bases numbered 3, after V lost 4 bases and J lost 3 bases. The V gene's germline CDR1 is SGHRS and CDR2 YFSETQ. This CDR3 comprises 14 residues.

The V gene is TRBV7-9, the J gene TRBJ2-7; weak D call: TRBD1 (6 bases). Trimming took 4 bases from V and 0 from J, leaving 16 bases between them. The germline CDR1 and CDR2 sequences are SEHNR and FQNEAQ (reference sequence). CDR3 length equals 16 residues. Here the CDR3 DNA reads TGTGCCAGCAGCTCAACCCCCACAGGGCCCTCCTACGAGCAGTACTTC. Protein product: CASSSTPTGPSYEQYF.

Concerning this clonotype itself: At one end the junction does not follow the germline gene, possibly because of a read error. The chain recombines TRBV7-9 with TRBJ1-2, with a weak D call TRBD1 (5 bases). Looked up from germline, CDR1 is SEHNR and CDR2 is FQNEAQ (reference sequence). The CDR3 runs 13 residues. In DNA form, the CDR3 reads TGTGCCGGCAGCCCGATCAAGGACAATGGCTACACCTTC. This sequence encodes CAGSPIKDNGYTF.

Details on this clonotype: One end of the junction varies from germline; a read error may be responsible. The chain joins TRBV6-2 or TRBV6-3 to TRBJ2-1; 14 positions agree with TRBD2. The CDR3 covers 14 residues. In germline, CDR1 is MNHEY, CDR2 SVGEGT. CDR3 region: CASSPGLAGAPWFF. In nucleotides, the CDR3 is TGCGCCAGCAGCCCGGGACTAGCGGGGGCCCCTTGGTTCTTC.

To note about this clonotype: The junction departs from germline at one end; a sequencing error may be responsible. The chain recombines TRBV5-1 with TRBJ2-1; TRBD2 matches at 11 bases. Germline V gene lookup returns CDR1 SGHRS and CDR2 YFSETQ. The CDR3 loop spans 16 amino acids. As DNA, the CDR3 is TGCGCCAGCAGCCTCCCAGGGACTAGCGGCTACAATGCGCAGTTCTTC. Translation: CASSLPGTSGYNAQFF.

V is TRBV2 and J is TRBJ2-1; tentatively, D is TRBD1 or TRBD2 (5 bases each). Per germline, CDR1 SNHLY and CDR2 FYNNEI. The CDR3 has 13 amino acids. Trimming shortened V by 6 bases and J by 2 bases, and 8 bases separated the two germline ends. The CDR3 DNA sequence: TGTGCCAGCAGGGGGGAAGCCTACAATGAGCAGTTCTTC. Translated, it gives CASRGEAYNEQFF.

The CDR3 nucleotides read TGTGCCAGCAGTTTGGCAGGTACTAGCGGGGGATACACAGATACGCAGTATTTT. Translating gives CASSLAGTSGGYTDTQYF. This chain uses TRBV28 with TRBJ2-3; 11 bases align to TRBD2. With 3 bases clipped from V and 2 bases from J, the junction kept 10 bases outside the gene matches. This CDR3 has 18 amino acids. The germline V gene has CDR1 MDHEN and CDR2 SYDVKM.

The V and J genes are TRBV20-1 and TRBJ1-5; TRBD1 aligns across 8 bases. Germline V gives CDR1 DFQATT, CDR2 SNEGSKA (reference sequence). V trimming: 6 bases; J trimming: 0 bases; junction bases outside the gene matches: 10. The CDR3 contains 16 residues. The CDR3: CSAVPGGYSSNQPQHF. The CDR3 region has the DNA TGCAGTGCAGTACCAGGGGGCTATAGTAGCAATCAGCCCCAGCATTTT.

The V and J genes are TRBV29-1 and TRBJ2-6; 8 nucleotides line up with TRBD1. V shed 3 bases and J 5 bases; nucleotides not matched to a gene: 6. Germline lookup yields CDR1 SQVTM and CDR2 ANQGSEA. This CDR3 region has 15 residues. The CDR3 nucleotides are TGCAGCGTTGAGGGACAGGTAGCCAGGGCCAACGTCCTGACTTTC. Protein product: CSVEGQVARANVLTF.

This clonotype has ten or more counts. The chain combines TRBV27 with TRBJ1-2; TRBD1 might be the D (5 bases). Per the germline V gene, CDR1 is MNHEY and CDR2 is SMNVEV (reference sequence). Trimming left V 2 bases short and J 8 bases short, with 15 bases between. The CDR3 loop spans 14 amino acids. CDR3 loop: CASSLDPGSYGYTF. CDR3 nucleotides: TGTGCCAGCAGTTTAGATCCAGGGAGCTACGGCTACACCTTC.

This clonotype was seen only a few times. The chain has TRBV7-2 and TRBJ2-1; 11 positions agree with TRBD2. V trimming: 3 bases; J trimming: 10 bases; junction bases outside the gene matches: 2. Germline V gene lookup returns CDR1 SGHTA and CDR2 FQGNSA. This CDR3 is 13 amino acids long. As DNA, the CDR3 is TGTGCCAGCAGCTTTAGCGGGGGGGTGGAGCAGTTCTTC. Its translation: CASSFSGGVEQFF.

This clonotype was seen a few times. This chain joins TRBV28 and TRBJ1-2; 11 bases are a match to TRBD1. CDR3 length equals 15 residues. V was clipped by 6 bases and J by 5 bases; unmatched bases: 8. In germline, CDR1 is MDHEN, CDR2 SYDVKM. CDR3 sequence reads: CASSSRTGGDYGYTF. The CDR3 DNA sequence: TGTGCCAGCAGCTCCAGGACAGGGGGCGATTATGGCTACACCTTC.

Points on this clonotype: At one end, the junction sequence differs from germline, possibly due to a read error. This chain joins TRBV5-1 and TRBJ2-5, with TRBD1 as a possible D gene (6 bases). Germline assignment: CDR1 SGHRS and CDR2 YFSETQ. This CDR3 has 16 amino acids. In DNA form, the CDR3 reads TGCGCCAACAGCTTGGGCCACCGAGACAGGTCGGAGACCCAGTACTTC. Translation gives CANSLGHRDRSETQYF. The entire variable domain, with the rest obtained from reference TRBV5-1 and TRBJ2-5, is as follows: KAGVTQTPRYLIKTRGQQVTLSCSPISGHRSVSWYQQTPGQGLQFLFEYFSETQRNKGNFPGRFSGRQFSNSRSEMNVSTLELGDSALYLCANSLGHRDRSETQYFGPGTRLLVL.

This chain uses TRBV18 with TRBJ2-7; D not resolved. Near its end, the DNA agrees better with TRBJ2-5, so the J call may be wrong. The CDR3 runs to 13 residues. The germline gives CDR1 KGHSH, CDR2 LQKENI. The CDR3 protein is CASSPLSTETQYF. CDR3 nucleotides: TGTGCCAGCTCACCACTCTCTACGGAGACCCAGTACTTC.

The CDR3 DNA is TGTGCCAGCAGGACGGACAGGGAGACGCGTGGCTACACCTTC. Its protein product is CASRTDRETRGYTF. J is TRBJ1-2 and V is TRBV28, with 8 bases fitting TRBD1. This CDR3 spans 14 amino acids. With 6 bases clipped from V and 7 bases from J, the junction kept 10 bases outside the gene matches. CDR1 is MDHEN and CDR2 is SYDVKM in the germline V gene.

This rearrangement joins TRBV28 to TRBJ2-3, with D perhaps matching TRBD1 or TRBD2 (5 bases each). V was trimmed by 6 bases and J by 7 bases, leaving 20 bases between them. The CDR3 spans 15 residues. The germline V gene encodes CDR1 MDHEN and CDR2 SYDVKM. CDR3 nucleotides: TGTGCCAGCAGCCCGAGGGGTAGGGGTTTTTATACGCAGTATTTT. Encoded protein: CASSPRGRGFYTQYF.

The gene calls are TRBV7-2 and TRBJ2-5, with 7 bases aligning to TRBD1. Germline values: CDR1 SGHTA, CDR2 FQGNSA. This CDR3 region has 16 residues. V was clipped by 5 bases and J by 5 bases; unmatched bases: 14. The CDR3 sequence: CASSTQDRSVWETQYF. In DNA, the CDR3 is TGTGCCAGCAGCACCCAGGACAGGTCCGTTTGGGAGACCCAGTACTTC.

This clonotype occurred many times. The CDR3 DNA reads as TGTGCCAGCAGCTTAGCACTAGCGGGGAGTTACAATGAGCAGTACTTC. Its protein is CASSLALAGSYNEQYF. The chain employs TRBV7-2 and TRBJ2-1; 10 bases fit TRBD2. Matching the DNA end better, TRBJ2-7 makes the J call doubtful. CDR1 is SGHTA and CDR2 is FQGNSA in the germline V gene. The CDR3 is made up of 16 amino acids.

The chain links TRBV15 to TRBJ2-5; 7 bases fit TRBD1. From germline, CDR1 is LNHNV and CDR2 YYDKDF (reference sequence). The V and J ends lost 2 bases and 5 bases, in that order; junction bases with no gene match: 5. This CDR3 comprises 14 residues. CDR3: CATSRPDRVETQYF. The CDR3 nucleotides read TGTGCCACCAGCAGACCCGACAGGGTCGAGACCCAGTACTTC.